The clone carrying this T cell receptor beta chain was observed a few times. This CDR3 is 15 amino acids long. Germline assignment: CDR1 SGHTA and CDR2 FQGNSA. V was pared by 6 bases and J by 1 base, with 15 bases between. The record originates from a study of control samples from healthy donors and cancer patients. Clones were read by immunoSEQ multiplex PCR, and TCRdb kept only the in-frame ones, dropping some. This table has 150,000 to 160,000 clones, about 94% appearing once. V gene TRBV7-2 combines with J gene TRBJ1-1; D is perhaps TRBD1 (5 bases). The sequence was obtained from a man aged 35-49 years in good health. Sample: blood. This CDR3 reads CASRLLGGGNTEAFF. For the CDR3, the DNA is TGTGCCAGCAGGTTACTGGGGGGTGGGAACACTGAAGCTTTCTTT.